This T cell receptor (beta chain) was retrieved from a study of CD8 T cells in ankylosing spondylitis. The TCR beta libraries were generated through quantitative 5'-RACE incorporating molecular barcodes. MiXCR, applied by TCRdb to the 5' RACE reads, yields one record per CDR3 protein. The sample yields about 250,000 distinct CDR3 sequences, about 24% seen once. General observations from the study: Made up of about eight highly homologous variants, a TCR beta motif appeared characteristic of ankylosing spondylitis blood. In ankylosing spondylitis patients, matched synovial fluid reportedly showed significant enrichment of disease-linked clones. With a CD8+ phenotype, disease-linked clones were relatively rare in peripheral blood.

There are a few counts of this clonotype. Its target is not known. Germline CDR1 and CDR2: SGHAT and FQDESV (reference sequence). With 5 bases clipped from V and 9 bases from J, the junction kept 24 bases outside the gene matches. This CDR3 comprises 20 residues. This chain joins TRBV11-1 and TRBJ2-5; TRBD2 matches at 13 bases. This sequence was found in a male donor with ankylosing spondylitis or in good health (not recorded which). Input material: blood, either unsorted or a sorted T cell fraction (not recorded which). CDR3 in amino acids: CASSGGWGEPGLAGAVAQYF. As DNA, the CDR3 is TGTGCCAGCAGCGGAGGATGGGGAGAACCTGGACTAGCGGGGGCAGTTGCCCAGTACTTC.